Listed below are T cell receptor beta chains from one sample, sequenced in a study of blood T cells in healthy people across ages. TCRdb re-analysed the 5' RACE reads in MiXCR, keeping a single row per CDR3 protein. This table has about 640,000 distinct CDR3 sequences, around 31% appearing once. The sequenced sample consisted of blood. Receptors originate from a woman at least 80 years old in good health. CDR3s leave out the opening cysteine and the closing phenylalanine or tryptophan. The D gene is left open where the match is weak.

J gene,D gene,V gene,CDR3 protein
TRBJ1-2,-,TRBV5-1,ASRSASGPQARYGYT
TRBJ2-7,-,TRBV5-8,ASSLGLRDGTYEQY
TRBJ2-5,-,TRBV15,ATSSLQGRETQY
TRBJ1-1,-,TRBV3-1,ASSQQVNTEAF
TRBJ1-2,-,TRBV20-1,GTITDYGYT
TRBJ2-1,-,TRBV6-6,ASRPSGGGTGEQF
TRBJ2-3,TRBD2,TRBV7-9,AGGPSGGADTQY
TRBJ1-4,-,TRBV20-1,SAKEMGREKLF
TRBJ2-2,-,TRBV9,ASTLSGANTGELF
TRBJ2-1,TRBD2,TRBV20-1,SALRGGGAYEQF
TRBJ2-5,TRBD2,TRBV7-2,ASSLSSGGGETQY
TRBJ2-7,-,TRBV2,ASRTRQQNPYEQY
-,-,TRBV5-1,ASSSNPRDYEQY
-,-,TRBV7-3,ASSSPTGREQY
TRBJ1-4,TRBD1,TRBV20-1,SASSGGYEKLF
TRBJ2-2,-,TRBV20-1,SASPARSGELF
TRBJ1-2,-,TRBV20-1,SAGTRDNYGYT
TRBJ2-7,TRBD2,TRBV6-4,ASQGTSGGKIYEQY
TRBJ1-1,-,TRBV3-1,ASSQGKNTEAF
TRBJ2-2,-,TRBV30,AWSVLWTGELF
TRBJ1-1,-,TRBV18,ASSRESKAF
TRBJ2-2,-,TRBV9,ASSVATRPNTGELF
TRBJ1-4,TRBD1,TRBV18,ASSREIQGDQEKLF
TRBJ2-3,-,TRBV5-6,ASSPPFAASTDTQY
TRBJ2-7,-,TRBV11-2,ASIRGSVSEQY
TRBJ2-7,TRBD1,TRBV18,ASSPRQGANEQY
TRBJ2-5,-,TRBV28,ASSFPRRVGETQY
TRBJ2-7,-,TRBV6-1,ASSEILASLY
TRBJ1-5,TRBD1,TRBV2,AASMTGGANQPQH
TRBJ2-7,-,TRBV27,ASAGTRISYEQY
TRBJ1-6,TRBD1,TRBV10-2,ASSESGTGTSPLH
TRBJ1-5,-,TRBV4-3,ASSQESILGPQH
TRBJ1-1,-,TRBV6-6,AGSYLGGGNTEAF